This T cell receptor beta chain was recorded in a study of multiple sclerosis patients with progressive multifocal leukoencephalopathy. Background on the study: Multiple sclerosis patients on natalizumab who never developed PML served as longitudinally sampled controls. Findings and caveats of the study: It is unclear whether the findings reflect JC virus infection or general immunocompromise. Before and during natalizumab, the clones expanded at PML already existed.

J lost 0 bases, V lost 6 bases, and 10 bases had no gene match. The length of the CDR3 is 16 residues. Germline V gives CDR1 MNHEY, CDR2 SMNVEV (reference sequence). As regards this clone: The antigen is undetermined.

Time point meaning: before natalizumab initiation. Before the first natalizumab infusion, T0 blood samples were taken. Profiling relied on immunoSEQ multiplex PCR, and the TCRdb table lists in-frame clones only, not all of them. The sample lists under 40,000 clones, approximately 91% seen once, with about 1.5% in the top ten. The TCR originated in a human donor with multiple sclerosis. The chain combines TRBV27 with TRBJ2-7; TRBD2 matches at 8 bases. Sequenced sample: PBMCs. CDR3 in amino acids: CASSPSGGGLSYEQYF. DNA of the CDR3: TGTGCCAGCAGCCCCTCCGGCGGGGGGCTCTCCTACGAGCAGTACTTC.